The next 7 T cell receptor beta chains were all read from a single sample in a study of T-cell memory formation after mild COVID-19. TCRdb processed the 5' RACE reads anew with MiXCR; each CDR3 protein has one entry. Of hundreds of thousands of distinct CDR3 sequences listed, approximately 27% are singletons. Sequencing was done on a sample of PBMCs or a T cell subset sorted from them (not recorded which). The receptors derive from an adult woman who had mild COVID-19 (a few samples of this study predate the infection). Cell type and time point are not known.

This clonotype was found a few times. In DNA, the CDR3 is TGTGCCAGCAGTCGGGGCTCCTGGCTAGAGACCCAGTACTTC. This encodes CASSRGSWLETQYF. The chain employs TRBV19 and TRBJ2-5; D may match TRBD1 or TRBD2 (5 bases each). The CDR3 extends over 14 amino acids. Germline V lookup: CDR1 LNHDA, CDR2 SQIVND (reference sequence). The V gene lost 9 bases and the J gene lost 4 bases, with 18 bases spanning the gap.

This sequence joins TRBV2 and TRBJ1-6, with D unclear. The V gene lost 6 bases and the J gene lost 6 bases, with 21 bases spanning the gap. Germline V CDR1 and CDR2: SNHLY, FYNNEI. The CDR3 totals 17 residues. CDR3 coding DNA: TGTGCCAGCAGAGAGGGAGTCAGCAACCTCCTTAATTCACCCCTCCACTTT. Protein sequence: CASREGVSNLLNSPLHF.

This chain connects TRBV15 to TRBJ1-5; a weak D match, TRBD1 (5 bases). Trimming took 4 bases from V and 3 from J, leaving 13 bases between them. The CDR3 runs 15 residues. Germline loops: CDR1 LNHNV, CDR2 YYDKDF (reference sequence). As DNA, the CDR3 is TGTGCCACCAGCAACGGGAGGGGTTACAATCAGCCCCAGCATTTT. This sequence encodes CATSNGRGYNQPQHF.

This clonotype has only a few counts. The chain recombines TRBV7-6 with TRBJ2-7; TRBD2 might be the D (6 bases). The CDR3 spans 18 residues. Germline V gene data show CDR1 as SGHVS and CDR2 as FNYEAQ. The V end lost 3 bases, the J end lost 0 bases, and 21 bases lay between the germline ends. The DNA of the CDR3 is TGTGCCAGCAGCTTGGGTCCCTACGGGGGACGGACCTCCTACGAGCAGTACTTC. It codes for CASSLGPYGGRTSYEQYF. Filled out from reference TRBV7-6 and TRBJ2-7, the complete variable domain reads GAGVSQSPRYKVTKRGQDVALRCDPISGHVSLYWYRQALGQGPEFLTYFNYEAQQDKSGLPNDRFSAERPEGSISTLTIQRTEQRDSAMYRCASSLGPYGGRTSYEQYFGPGTRLTVT.

The DNA for the CDR3 is TGCAGCGGGAGCTCCTACAATGAGCAGTTCTTC. Translation: CSGSSYNEQFF. The chain is built from TRBV29-1 and TRBJ2-1; D gene uncertain. This CDR3 has 11 amino acids. V was cut by 7 bases and J by 0 bases, with 4 bases left in between. Germline V CDR1 and CDR2: SQVTM, ANQGSEA.

The chain uses TRBV7-9 and TRBJ2-3, with unresolved D. This CDR3 region has 14 residues. Germline CDR1 is SEHNR and CDR2 is FQNEAQ (reference sequence). The V and J ends lost 3 bases and 1 base respectively, with 8 bases between them. The CDR3 region is CASSFSQRTDTQYF. CDR3 bases: TGTGCCAGCAGCTTCAGTCAGCGCACAGATACGCAGTATTTT.

V gene TRBV7-6 combines with J gene TRBJ2-7; D is possibly TRBD2 (6 bases). Trimming stripped 5 bases from V and 7 bases from J, with 18 bases between. CDR3 length: 14 residues. Germline CDR1 SGHVS, CDR2 FNYEAQ. The CDR3 sequence is CASSPRRGGEEQYF. The CDR3 DNA sequence: TGTGCCAGCAGCCCTCGTAGGGGAGGCGAGGAGCAGTACTTC.